This T cell receptor (beta chain) was sequenced during a study of early T cells in non-severe SARS-CoV-2 infection. This clonotype was seen repeatedly, ten times or more. Attachment of unique molecular identifiers to individual cDNA molecules was performed. Via MiXCR, TCRdb re-called the 5' RACE reads, giving one row per CDR3 protein. The table lists 37,000 or so distinct CDR3 sequences, roughly 5% of them singletons, with about 5% in the top ten. The CDR3 length is 13 residues. Trimming took 8 bases from V and 2 from J; bases not matched to a gene: 5. Germline assignment: CDR1 SGHRS and CDR2 YFSETQ. Sequencing input: whole blood. This receptor was obtained from an adult who was a healthcare worker with PCR-confirmed SARS-CoV-2 infection or an uninfected control (not recorded which). The rearrangement uses TRBV5-1 and TRBJ2-3, with 7 bases that match TRBD2. The CDR3 nucleotides read TGCGCCAGTGAAAGCGGGGACACAGATACGCAGTATTTT. Its translation: CASESGDTDTQYF. The full variable domain, in which reference TRBV5-1 and TRBJ2-3 provide the parts outside the CDR3, is KAGVTQTPRYLIKTRGQQVTLSCSPISGHRSVSWYQQTPGQGLQFLFEYFSETQRNKGNFPGRFSGRQFSNSRSEMNVSTLELGDSALYLCASESGDTDTQYFGPGTRLTVL.